A single sample is the source of the 14 T cell receptor beta chains below, sequenced in a study of CD8 T cells in Susac syndrome. Random hexamers were used to reverse transcribe an amount of roughly 0.5 to 1 ug RNA. From the immunoSEQ multiplex PCR reads, TCRdb called clonotypes with MiXCR, one entry per CDR3 protein. The table records 70,000 to 100,000 distinct CDR3 sequences, 90% to 97% of them present only once. The material sequenced was CD8+ T cells from PBMCs. The receptors stem from a human donor with Susac syndrome.

The chain carries TRBV7-6 and TRBJ2-1; D remains unclear. Trimming took 0 bases from V and 5 from J, leaving 2 bases between them. This CDR3 contains 12 residues. Germline V gives CDR1 SGHVS, CDR2 FNYEAQ. The CDR3 region is CASSLADNEQFF. The CDR3 DNA reads as TGTGCCAGCAGCTTAGCCGACAATGAGCAGTTCTTC. Full variable domain (remainder filled in from reference TRBV7-6 and TRBJ2-1): GAGVSQSPRYKVTKRGQDVALRCDPISGHVSLYWYRQALGQGPEFLTYFNYEAQQDKSGLPNDRFSAERPEGSISTLTIQRTEQRDSAMYRCASSLADNEQFFGPGTRLTVL.

The chain recombines TRBV7-2 with TRBJ1-1; 8 nucleotides agree with TRBD1. The trim removed 4 bases at V and 2 bases at J, leaving 6 bases unmatched. The length of the CDR3 is 15 residues. Germline lookup yields CDR1 SGHTA and CDR2 FQGNSA. The CDR3 coding sequence is TGTGCCAGCAGCTCCCAGGGGGCACTTAACACTGAAGCTTTCTTT. As protein: CASSSQGALNTEAFF.

The rearrangement uses TRBV7-2 and TRBJ1-6; 7 bases fit TRBD1. CDR3 length equals 15 residues. V lost 4 bases to trimming and J lost 9 bases; unmatched junction nucleotides: 9. Germline assignment: CDR1 SGHTA and CDR2 FQGNSA. CDR3 nucleotide sequence: TGTGCCAGCAGCTCCTCCGACAGGGTGACTTCACCCCTCCACTTT. As protein: CASSSSDRVTSPLHF.

The CDR3 bases are TGTGCCACCAGCAGAACAGGGGGCCAAGAGACCCAGTACTTC. Translation: CATSRTGGQETQYF. J is TRBJ2-5 and V is TRBV15; the match to TRBD1 covers 8 bases. The CDR3 covers 14 residues. Germline assignment: CDR1 LNHNV and CDR2 YYDKDF (reference sequence). Trimming at V came to 2 bases and at J to 1 base, leaving 0 bases not matched to a gene.

This rearrangement joins TRBV7-9 to TRBJ1-5; 7 bases are a match to TRBD1. The germline gives CDR1 SEHNR, CDR2 FQNEAQ (reference sequence). V was pared by 1 base and J by 7 bases, with 7 bases of the junction left unmatched. The CDR3 covers 15 residues. CDR3 nucleotide sequence: TGTGCCAGCAGCTTAGAAGGGACAGCCCCACAGCCCCAGCATTTT. It yields the protein CASSLEGTAPQPQHF.

The genes are TRBV4-3 and TRBJ1-1; D not resolved. Between the trimmed V and J ends, which lost 0 bases and 4 bases, there was a span of 12 bases. Per the germline V gene, CDR1 is LGHNA and CDR2 is YSLEER. The CDR3 contains 15 residues. The CDR3 nucleotides read TGCGCCAGCAGCCAAGACCCTCCCGGAACCACTGAAGCTTTCTTT. It encodes CASSQDPPGTTEAFF.

V is TRBV27 and J is TRBJ1-5; D is perhaps TRBD1 (6 bases). Trimming took 6 bases from V and 5 from J, leaving 14 bases between them. The CDR3 loop spans 14 amino acids. CDR1 is MNHEY, CDR2 SMNVEV, per germline (reference sequence). The chain's CDR3 is CASRLLQGHQPQHF. In DNA form, the CDR3 reads TGTGCCAGCAGACTCTTGCAGGGGCATCAGCCCCAGCATTTT.

The chain combines TRBV5-4 with TRBJ2-5, with D uncertain. The CDR3 length is 13 residues. CDR1 SGHNT and CDR2 YYREEE come from the germline V gene (reference sequence). The V end was cut by 4 bases, the J end by 0 bases, with 7 bases between. CDR3 loop: CASSRTDQETQYF. The CDR3 DNA reads TGTGCCAGCAGCCGGACGGACCAAGAGACCCAGTACTTC.

This chain connects TRBV3-1 to TRBJ2-7; TRBD1 matches 9 bases. The CDR3 has 15 residues. Germline V lookup: CDR1 LGHDT, CDR2 YNNKEL (reference sequence). The V segment lost 5 bases and the J segment 4 bases; nucleotides outside the gene matches: 9. The CDR3 coding sequence is TGTGCCAGCAGCTGGGGACAGGGCGGAACTTACGAGCAGTACTTC. Its protein product is CASSWGQGGTYEQYF.

V is TRBV30 and J is TRBJ2-7; TRBD2 agrees at 7 bases. This CDR3 comprises 16 residues. V lost 7 bases to trimming and J lost 0 bases; unmatched junction nucleotides: 15. Germline assignment: CDR1 GTSNPN and CDR2 SVGIG (reference sequence). CDR3 sequence reads: CALRPLRLASSYEQYF. CDR3 bases: TGTGCCTTGCGTCCCCTGAGACTAGCCTCCTCCTACGAGCAGTACTTC.

CDR3 protein: CAWTDGTNEKLFF. DNA of the CDR3: TGTGCCTGGACGGACGGAACTAATGAAAAACTGTTTTTT. The V gene is TRBV30, the J gene TRBJ1-4, with D unclear. Trimming took off 4 bases at V and 1 base at J, with 7 bases between the two ends. Germline values: CDR1 GTSNPN, CDR2 SVGIG (reference sequence). The CDR3 is made up of 13 amino acids.

The sample holds one count of this clonotype. This sequence joins TRBV20-1 and TRBJ1-2; maybe TRBD1 (5 bases). Germline CDR1 DFQATT, CDR2 SNEGSKA (reference sequence). This CDR3 contains 15 residues. V gave up 0 bases and J gave up 3 bases, with 14 bases separating them. CDR3 protein: CSAREGVTGYYGYTF. The CDR3 DNA reads as TGCAGTGCTAGAGAGGGCGTTACAGGTTACTATGGCTACACCTTC.

The CDR3 is CASSQEIGSGEQFF. The CDR3 DNA is TGTGCCAGCAGCCAAGAAATAGGTTCTGGCGAGCAGTTCTTC. V gene TRBV14 combines with J gene TRBJ2-1, with D hard to call. Trimming took off 0 bases at V and 10 bases at J, with 13 bases between the two ends. CDR1 SGHDN and CDR2 FVKESK come from the germline V gene. There are 14 residues in the CDR3.

The chain combines TRBV19 with TRBJ2-1; 9 bases line up with TRBD2. Losses at the gene ends were 9 bases for V and 10 bases for J; bases not matched to a gene: 10. The CDR3 sequence is 13 residues long. In germline, CDR1 is LNHDA, CDR2 SQIVND (reference sequence). CDR3 amino acids: CASWGGGAREQFF. CDR3 DNA sequence: TGTGCCAGCTGGGGCGGGGGGGCAAGAGAGCAGTTCTTC.